These T cell receptor beta chains were read from a single sample in a study of lymphopenia after photon versus proton radiotherapy. Assay used: immunoSEQ multiplex PCR; TCRdb lists only in-frame clones, some missing. Of about 160,000 clones in the sample, 70% to 90% were seen once. The sequences come from peripheral blood, collected from a patient treated with photon-based radiotherapy. The receptors shown here come from a man aged 45-65 years with gastric cancer. Both conserved end residues are part of each CDR3. Each record gives: D gene, V gene, CDR3 protein. The D gene is left open where the match is weak.

d_gene: TRBD2
v_gene: TRBV9
CDR3aa: CASSVGGGRANEQYF

d_gene: .
v_gene: TRBV11-2
CDR3aa: CASSPGANVLTF

d_gene: TRBD2
v_gene: TRBV15
CDR3aa: CATSRDWTSGRIFYNEQFF

d_gene: TRBD1
v_gene: TRBV19
CDR3aa: CASSHPPGQMNTEAFF

d_gene: .
v_gene: TRBV25-1
CDR3aa: CASGTRGSTDTQYF

d_gene: .
v_gene: TRBV30
CDR3aa: CAWSVTGPLQETQYF

d_gene: .
v_gene: TRBV18
CDR3aa: CASSRLASSYNEQFF

d_gene: .
v_gene: TRBV7-2
CDR3aa: CASSLLRVGGYTF

d_gene: .
v_gene: TRBV5-4
CDR3aa: CASSLNTGSVEQYF

d_gene: .
v_gene: TRBV30
CDR3aa: CAWSVRRVNRSYYGYTF

d_gene: .
v_gene: TRBV6-1
CDR3aa: CASRINTGNTGELFF

d_gene: .
v_gene: TRBV10-3
CDR3aa: CAISESGQPQHF

d_gene: TRBD2
v_gene: TRBV30
CDR3aa: CALWGVAGTTGELFF